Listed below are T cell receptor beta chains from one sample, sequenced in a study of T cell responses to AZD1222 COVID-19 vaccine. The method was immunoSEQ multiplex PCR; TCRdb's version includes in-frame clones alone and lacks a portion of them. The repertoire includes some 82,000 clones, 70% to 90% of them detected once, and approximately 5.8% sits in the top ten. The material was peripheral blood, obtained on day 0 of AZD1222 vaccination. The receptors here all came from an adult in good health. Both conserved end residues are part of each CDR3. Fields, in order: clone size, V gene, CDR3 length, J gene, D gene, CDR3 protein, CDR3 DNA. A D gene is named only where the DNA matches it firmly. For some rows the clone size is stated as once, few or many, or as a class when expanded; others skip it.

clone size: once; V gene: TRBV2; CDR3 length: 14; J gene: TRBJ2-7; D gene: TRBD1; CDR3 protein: CASQGQGVSYEQYF; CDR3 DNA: TGTGCCAGCCAGGGACAGGGAGTCTCCTACGAGCAGTACTTC
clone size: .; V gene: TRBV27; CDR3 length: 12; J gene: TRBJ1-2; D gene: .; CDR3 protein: CASRTVNYGYTF; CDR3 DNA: TGTGCCAGCAGGACAGTTAACTATGGCTACACCTTC
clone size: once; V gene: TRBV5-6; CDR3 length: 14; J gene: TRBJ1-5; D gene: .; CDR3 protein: CASSLGTVNQPQHF; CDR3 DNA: TGTGCCAGCAGCTTAGGGACCGTGAATCAGCCCCAGCATTTT
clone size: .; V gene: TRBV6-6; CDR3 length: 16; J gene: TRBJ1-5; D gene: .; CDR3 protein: CASSYLQGFGNQPQHF; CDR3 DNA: TGTGCCAGCAGTTACTTACAGGGTTTTGGCAATCAGCCCCAGCATTTT
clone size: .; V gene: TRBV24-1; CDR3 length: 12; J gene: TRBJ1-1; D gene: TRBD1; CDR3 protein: CATRQGQGEAFF; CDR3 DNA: TGTGCCACCAGACAAGGACAGGGTGAAGCTTTCTTT
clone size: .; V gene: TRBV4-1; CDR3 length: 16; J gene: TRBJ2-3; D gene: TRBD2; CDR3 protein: CASSKSSGGTTDTQYF; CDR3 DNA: TGCGCCAGCAGCAAAAGTAGCGGGGGGACCACAGATACGCAGTATTTT
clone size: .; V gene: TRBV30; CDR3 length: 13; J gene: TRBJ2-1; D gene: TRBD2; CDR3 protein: CAYTPGGRDEQFF; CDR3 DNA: TGTGCTTACACACCGGGGGGACGGGATGAGCAGTTCTTC
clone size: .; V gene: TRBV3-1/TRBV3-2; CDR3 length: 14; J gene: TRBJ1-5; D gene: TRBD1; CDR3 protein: CASSGTGFNQPQHF; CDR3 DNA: TGTGCCAGCTCCGGGACAGGGTTCAATCAGCCCCAGCATTTT
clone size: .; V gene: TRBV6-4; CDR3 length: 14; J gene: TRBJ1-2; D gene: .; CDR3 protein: CASRPTGRNVGYTF; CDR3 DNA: TGTGCCAGCAGGCCAACAGGTCGGAACGTTGGCTACACCTTC
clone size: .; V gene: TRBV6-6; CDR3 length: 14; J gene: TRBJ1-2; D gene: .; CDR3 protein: CASRAGGEDYGYTF; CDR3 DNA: TGTGCCAGCAGGGCGGGAGGGGAGGACTATGGCTACACCTTC
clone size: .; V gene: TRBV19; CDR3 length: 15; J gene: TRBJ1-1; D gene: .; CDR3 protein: CASSWMTQGNTEAFF; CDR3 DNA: TGTGCCAGTAGTTGGATGACACAGGGGAACACTGAAGCTTTCTTT
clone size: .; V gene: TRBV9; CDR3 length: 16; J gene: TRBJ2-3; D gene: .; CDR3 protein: CASSPRGERSTDTQYF; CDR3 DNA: TGTGCCAGCAGCCCCCGTGGTGAGCGGAGCACAGATACGCAGTATTTT
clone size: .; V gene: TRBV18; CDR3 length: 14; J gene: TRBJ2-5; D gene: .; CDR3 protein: CASSLPGTLETQYF; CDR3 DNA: TGTGCCAGCTCACTTCCGGGCACTTTAGAGACCCAGTACTTC
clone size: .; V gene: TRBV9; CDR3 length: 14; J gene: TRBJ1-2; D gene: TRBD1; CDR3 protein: CASSAQTGVGGYTF; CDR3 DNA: TGTGCCAGCAGCGCCCAAACAGGGGTTGGGGGCTACACCTTC
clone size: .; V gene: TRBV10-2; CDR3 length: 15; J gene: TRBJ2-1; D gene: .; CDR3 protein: CASSESVAPPNEQFF; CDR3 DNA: TGCGCCAGCAGTGAGTCGGTGGCTCCTCCAAATGAGCAGTTCTTC
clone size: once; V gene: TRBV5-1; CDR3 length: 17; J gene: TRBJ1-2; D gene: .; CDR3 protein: CASSLGGSRPPNYGYTF; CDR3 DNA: TGCGCCAGCAGCTTGGGTGGCAGTCGCCCTCCTAACTATGGCTACACCTTC
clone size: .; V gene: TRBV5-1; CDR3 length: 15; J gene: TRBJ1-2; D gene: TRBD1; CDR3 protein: CASSLEYDRGYGYTF; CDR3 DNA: TGCGCCAGCAGCTTAGAATATGACAGGGGCTATGGCTACACCTTC
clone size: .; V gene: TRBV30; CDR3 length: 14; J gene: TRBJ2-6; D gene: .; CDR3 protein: CAWSVGLGANVLTF; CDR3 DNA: TGTGCCTGGAGTGTGGGATTGGGGGCCAACGTCCTGACTTTC
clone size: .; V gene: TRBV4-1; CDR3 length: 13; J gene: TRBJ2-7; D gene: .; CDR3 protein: CASSPGLGYEQYF; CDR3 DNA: TGCGCCAGCAGCCCGGGACTGGGCTACGAGCAGTACTTC
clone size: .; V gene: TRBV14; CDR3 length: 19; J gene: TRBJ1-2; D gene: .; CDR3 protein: CASSQGKRYGTKSIYGYTF; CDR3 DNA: TGTGCCAGCAGCCAAGGGAAGAGGTACGGGACTAAATCAATATATGGCTACACCTTC
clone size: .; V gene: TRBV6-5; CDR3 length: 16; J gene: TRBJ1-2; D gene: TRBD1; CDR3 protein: CASSYSTLDRVRGYTF; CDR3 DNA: TGTGCCAGCAGTTATTCGACCCTAGACAGGGTGAGGGGCTACACCTTC
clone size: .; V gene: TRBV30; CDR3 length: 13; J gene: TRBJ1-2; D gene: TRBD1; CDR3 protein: CAWRLQGIYGYTF; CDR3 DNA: TGTGCCTGGAGATTACAGGGGATCTATGGCTACACCTTC
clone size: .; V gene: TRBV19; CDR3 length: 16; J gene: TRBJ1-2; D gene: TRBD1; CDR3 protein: CASRWTGNGDGYGYTF; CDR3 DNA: TGTGCCAGTAGATGGACAGGGAACGGAGATGGCTATGGCTACACCTTC
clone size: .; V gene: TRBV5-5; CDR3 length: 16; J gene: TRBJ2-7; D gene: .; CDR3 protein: CASSLEWGSSPYEQYF; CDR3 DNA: TGTGCCAGCAGCTTGGAGTGGGGCTCCAGCCCCTACGAGCAGTACTTC
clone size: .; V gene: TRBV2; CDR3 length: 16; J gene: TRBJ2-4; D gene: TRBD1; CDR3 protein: CASSTTRDRALNIQYF; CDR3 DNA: TGTGCCAGCAGCACAACCCGGGACAGGGCCTTAAACATTCAGTACTTC
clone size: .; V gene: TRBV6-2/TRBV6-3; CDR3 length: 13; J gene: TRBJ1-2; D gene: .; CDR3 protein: CASSYGANYGYTF; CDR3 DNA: TGTGCCAGCAGTTACGGGGCTAACTATGGCTACACCTTC
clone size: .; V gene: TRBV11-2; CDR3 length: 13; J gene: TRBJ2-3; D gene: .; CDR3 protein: CASSLELTDTQYF; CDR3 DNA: TGTGCCAGCAGCTTAGAGCTCACAGATACGCAGTATTTT
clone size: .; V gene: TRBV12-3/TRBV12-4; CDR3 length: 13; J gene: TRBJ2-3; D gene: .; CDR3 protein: CASSLGHTDTQYF; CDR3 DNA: TGTGCCAGCAGTCTGGGACACACAGATACGCAGTATTTT
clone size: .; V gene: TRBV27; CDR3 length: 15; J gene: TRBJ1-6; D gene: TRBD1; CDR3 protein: CASSYSWDSRGALHF; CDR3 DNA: TGTGCCAGCAGCTATAGTTGGGACAGTAGGGGGGCCCTCCACTTT
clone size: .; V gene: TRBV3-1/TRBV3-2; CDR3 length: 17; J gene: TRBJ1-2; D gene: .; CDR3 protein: CASSPTPRDRANYGYTF; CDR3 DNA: TGTGCCAGCAGCCCGACTCCCCGGGACCGAGCTAACTATGGCTACACCTTC
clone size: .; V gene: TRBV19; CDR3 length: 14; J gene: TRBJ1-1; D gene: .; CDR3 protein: CASRRVGPSTEAFF; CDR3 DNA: TGTGCCAGCCGCCGTGTGGGCCCGAGCACTGAAGCTTTCTTT
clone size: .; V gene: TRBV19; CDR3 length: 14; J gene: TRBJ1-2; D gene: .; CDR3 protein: CASSPLTDNYGYTF; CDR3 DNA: TGTGCCAGTAGTCCACTGACAGATAACTATGGCTACACCTTC
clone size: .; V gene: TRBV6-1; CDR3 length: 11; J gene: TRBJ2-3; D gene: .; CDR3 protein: CASSELSTQYF; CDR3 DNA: TGTGCCAGCAGTGAACTAAGTACGCAGTATTTT
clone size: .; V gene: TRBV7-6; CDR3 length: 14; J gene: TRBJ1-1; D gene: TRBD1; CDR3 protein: CASRAGTVSTEAFF; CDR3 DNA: TGTGCCAGCAGGGCCGGGACAGTATCCACTGAAGCTTTCTTT
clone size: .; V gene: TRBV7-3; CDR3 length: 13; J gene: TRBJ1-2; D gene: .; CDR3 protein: CASSSNGGSGYTF; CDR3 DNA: TGTGCCAGCAGCAGCAATGGGGGGTCTGGCTACACCTTC
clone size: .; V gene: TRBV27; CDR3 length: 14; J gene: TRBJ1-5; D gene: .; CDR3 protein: CASRIRGDNQPQHF; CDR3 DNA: TGTGCCAGCAGGATCCGAGGGGACAATCAGCCCCAGCATTTT
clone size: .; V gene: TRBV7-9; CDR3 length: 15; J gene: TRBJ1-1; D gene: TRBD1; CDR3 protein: CASTRPGQDFGEAFF; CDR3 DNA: TGTGCCAGCACGCGCCCGGGACAGGATTTTGGAGAAGCTTTCTTT
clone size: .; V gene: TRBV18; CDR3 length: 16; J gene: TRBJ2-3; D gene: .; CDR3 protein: CASSPGTGAITDTQYF; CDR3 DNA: TGTGCCAGCTCACCAGGAACGGGGGCCATCACAGATACGCAGTATTTT
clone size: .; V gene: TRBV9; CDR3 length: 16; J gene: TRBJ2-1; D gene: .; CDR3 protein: CASSGPGPHPGNEQFF; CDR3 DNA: TGTGCCAGCAGCGGACCGGGACCCCATCCAGGGAATGAGCAGTTCTTC
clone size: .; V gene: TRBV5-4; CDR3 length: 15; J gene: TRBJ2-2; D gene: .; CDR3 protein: CASRQWSADTGELFF; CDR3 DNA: TGTGCCAGCCGTCAATGGAGTGCGGACACCGGGGAGCTGTTTTTT
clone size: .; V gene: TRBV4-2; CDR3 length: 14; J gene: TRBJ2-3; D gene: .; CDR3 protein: CASSQETLRDTQYF; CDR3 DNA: TGTGCCAGCAGCCAAGAAACCCTGAGAGATACGCAGTATTTT
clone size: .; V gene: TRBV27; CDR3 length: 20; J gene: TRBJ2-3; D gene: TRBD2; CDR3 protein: CASSTRLAGGPPTIGDTQYF; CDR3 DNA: TGTGCCAGCAGTACCCGACTAGCGGGGGGGCCCCCCACAATTGGAGATACGCAGTATTTT
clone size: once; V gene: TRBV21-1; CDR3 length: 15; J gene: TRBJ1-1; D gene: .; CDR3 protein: CASSKEIDADRAAFF; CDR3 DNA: TGTGCCAGCAGCAAAGAAATAGATGCGGACAGGGCGGCTTTCTTT
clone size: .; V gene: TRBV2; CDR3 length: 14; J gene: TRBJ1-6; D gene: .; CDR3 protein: CASKGDAVNSPLHF; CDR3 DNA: TGTGCCAGCAAAGGGGATGCCGTAAATTCACCTCTCCACTTT
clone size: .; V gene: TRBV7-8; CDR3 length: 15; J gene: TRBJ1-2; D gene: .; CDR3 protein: CASSPRRDTAYGYTF; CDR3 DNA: TGTGCCAGCAGCCCCCGCCGGGACACAGCCTATGGCTACACCTTC